Below are 2 T cell receptor beta chains sequenced from a single sample in a study of immune characterization of retroperitoneal liposarcoma. Each CDR3 protein gets one entry after TCRdb re-called the PCR reads with MiXCR. The sample has some 9,900 distinct CDR3 sequences, around 28% seen once; the top ten hold 8.2%. The sequencing input was tumor tissue. Receptor source: a male donor with retroperitoneal liposarcoma.

The chain combines TRBV14 with TRBJ2-4; D is possibly TRBD2 (5 bases). V shed 1 base and J shed 13 bases, with 29 bases lying between them. This CDR3 has 18 residues. The germline V gene has CDR1 SGHDN and CDR2 FVKESK. The CDR3 loop reads CASSQAGLGLVSYNEQYF. Here the CDR3 DNA reads TGTGCCAGCAGCCAAGCGGGGTTGGGTCTAGTCTCCTACAATGAGCAGTACTTC.

J is TRBJ2-5 and V is TRBV18; D possibly corresponds to TRBD1 (5 bases). The DNA end is more similar to TRBJ2-7, so the J call may be wrong. The germline V gene has CDR1 KGHSH and CDR2 LQKENI. This CDR3 is 14 amino acids long. The CDR3 reads CASSPLGPAYEQYF. As DNA, the CDR3 is TGTGCCAGCTCACCATTGGGGCCAGCCTACGAGCAGTACTTC.